This entry is about one TCR beta chain. This sample is part of a study of siplizumab effects on memory and regulatory T cells. Germline V CDR1 and CDR2: LNHDA, SQIVND (reference sequence). CDR3 size: 13 residues. Trimming shortened V by 1 base and J by 5 bases, and 9 bases separated the two germline ends. Produced via immunoSEQ multiplex PCR; TCRdb's table is partial and in-frame only. There are 50,000 to 70,000 clones in the sample; 90% to 97% occur only once, and about 0.095% lies in the top ten. The TCR originated in a human donor in good health. The chain combines TRBV19 with TRBJ2-7, with a tentative D call TRBD1 (5 bases). The sequencing input was naive CD8+ T cells sorted from blood. The CDR3, as DNA: TGTGCCAGTAGTATAGCGGCAGGGAACGAGCAGTACTTC. Encoded protein: CASSIAAGNEQYF.